Each of the 9 T cell receptor beta chains below was sequenced from the same sample in a study of blood T cell repertoires in COVID-19. Assay: immunoSEQ multiplex PCR; the TCRdb copy retains only in-frame clones and omits some. The sample consists of some 300,000 clones, 70% to 90% of them appearing once. The specimen sequenced was peripheral blood. The receptors were gathered from a woman in her sixties or seventies with COVID-19, enrolled during active disease.

This clone was seen a few times. The genes are TRBV5-8 and TRBJ1-1, with D unresolved. Germline CDR1 is SGHTS and CDR2 is YDEGEE. The V gene lost 0 bases and the J gene lost 1 base, with 22 bases spanning the gap. CDR3 size: 19 residues. CDR3 bases: TGTGCCAGCAGCTTGGTCGTTTACCTGAATGACGGGGAGAACACTGAAGCTTTCTTT. Translating it yields CASSLVVYLNDGENTEAFF.

The CDR3 coding sequence is TGTGCCAGCAGCGTGCCCGTTCAGCAGGGCTACAATGAGCAGTTCTTC. Residues: CASSVPVQQGYNEQFF. The rearrangement joins TRBV9 to TRBJ2-1; tentatively, D is TRBD1 (5 bases). Per germline, CDR1 SGDLS and CDR2 YYNGEE. The CDR3 runs to 16 residues. V was trimmed by 2 bases and J by 3 bases, leaving 15 bases between them.

V is TRBV4-3 and J is TRBJ1-1; D gene uncertain. Trimming took off 0 bases at V and 2 bases at J, with 10 bases between the two ends. CDR1 is LGHNA, CDR2 YSLEER, per germline. The CDR3 contains 15 residues. CDR3: CASSQDSTGNTEAFF. CDR3 in DNA: TGCGCCAGCAGCCAAGATTCTACGGGTAACACTGAAGCTTTCTTT.

The gene calls are TRBV9 and TRBJ2-7; tentative D call: TRBD2 (6 bases). From germline, CDR1 is SGDLS and CDR2 YYNGEE. The CDR3 loop spans 12 amino acids. V dropped 4 bases and J dropped 6 bases, with 11 bases sitting between them. Written as DNA, the CDR3 is TGTGCCAGCAGCCCCGGAGGGAGCGAGCAGTACTTC. Translating it yields CASSPGGSEQYF.

The rearrangement links TRBV9 to TRBJ2-5; TRBD2 matches at 7 bases. This CDR3 is 15 amino acids long. CDR1 is SGDLS and CDR2 is YYNGEE in the germline V gene. J gave up 5 bases and V 0 bases, and 7 bases lay outside the gene matches. The DNA of the CDR3 is TGTGCCAGCAGCGTAGCTGCGGGAGCGGGGGAGACCCAGTACTTC. It translates to CASSVAAGAGETQYF.

The rearrangement joins TRBV11-3 to TRBJ2-3; 7 positions match TRBD2. This CDR3 has 12 amino acids. Unmatched junction bases numbered 2, after V lost 5 bases and J lost 6 bases. Looked up from germline, CDR1 is SGHNT and CDR2 is YENEEA. The CDR3 here is CASSLTSDTQYF. The CDR3 nucleotides read TGTGCCAGCAGCCTGACTAGCGATACGCAGTATTTT.

The gene calls are TRBV7-8 and TRBJ2-1; the match to TRBD2 covers 10 bases. This CDR3 comprises 14 residues. Germline V lookup: CDR1 SGHVS, CDR2 FQNEAQ. The ends lost 6 bases at V and 8 bases at J; junction bases unmatched: 7. Here the CDR3 DNA reads TGTGCCAGCAGACCTAGCGGGGGTATGGATGAGCAGTTCTTC. This codes for CASRPSGGMDEQFF.

Here the CDR3 DNA reads TGTGCCAGCAGTGATAGGGCGACAGATGGCAATCAGCCCCAGCATTTT. It yields the protein CASSDRATDGNQPQHF. The chain couples TRBV6-1 to TRBJ1-5, with D maybe TRBD1 (5 bases). Germline V gene sequence: CDR1 MNHNS, CDR2 SASEGT. Trimming pared 3 bases from V and 2 bases from J, leaving 14 bases between. This CDR3 contains 16 residues.

The V call is TRBV18, the J call TRBJ1-4; tentatively, D is TRBD1 (5 bases). The V gene's germline CDR1 is KGHSH and CDR2 LQKENI. Trimming stripped 3 bases from V and 6 bases from J, with 17 bases between. CDR3 size: 16 residues. CDR3 in amino acids: CASSPVVGGIDEKLFF. CDR3 DNA: TGTGCCAGCTCACCGGTTGTCGGGGGTATTGATGAAAAACTGTTTTTT.